These T cell receptor beta chains were read from a single sample in a study of blood T cell repertoires in COVID-19. Sequencing used immunoSEQ multiplex PCR; TCRdb keeps in-frame clones, though not all of them. The sample includes 170,000 or so clones, around nine tenths of them seen just once. Sequenced sample: peripheral blood. The receptors stem from a woman aged 18 to 35 who had recovered from COVID-19. Both conserved end residues are part of each CDR3. D genes are given only for firm matches. Not every row has a clone size; where given, it reads once, few, many or a size class.

V gene: TRBV29-1
clone size: NA
J gene: TRBJ1-1
D gene: NA
CDR3 length: 13
CDR3 protein: CSVGQGIETEAFF
CDR3 DNA: TGCAGCGTTGGCCAGGGAATTGAGACTGAAGCTTTCTTT

V gene: TRBV7-9
clone size: once
J gene: TRBJ2-1
D gene: NA
CDR3 length: 16
CDR3 protein: CASSPEEGLFYNEQFF
CDR3 DNA: TGTGCCAGCAGCCCCGAGGAGGGGCTTTTCTACAATGAGCAGTTCTTC

V gene: TRBV5-6
clone size: NA
J gene: TRBJ2-5
D gene: TRBD1
CDR3 length: 15
CDR3 protein: CASSLFQGAAETQYF
CDR3 DNA: TGTGCCAGCAGCTTGTTCCAGGGGGCGGCGGAGACCCAGTACTTC

V gene: TRBV10-3
clone size: once
J gene: TRBJ2-1
D gene: TRBD2
CDR3 length: 14
CDR3 protein: CAISDPGLAGEQFF
CDR3 DNA: TGTGCCATCAGTGACCCCGGACTAGCGGGTGAGCAGTTCTTC

V gene: TRBV19
clone size: few
J gene: TRBJ2-1
D gene: TRBD1
CDR3 length: 17
CDR3 protein: CASSPLPGQSSYNEQFF
CDR3 DNA: TGTGCCAGTAGTCCATTACCGGGACAGAGCTCCTACAATGAGCAGTTCTTC

V gene: TRBV24-1
clone size: once
J gene: TRBJ2-1
D gene: NA
CDR3 length: 13
CDR3 protein: CATSGIRGNEQFF
CDR3 DNA: TGTGCCACCAGTGGGATCCGGGGCAATGAGCAGTTCTTC

V gene: TRBV30
clone size: NA
J gene: TRBJ2-1
D gene: TRBD2
CDR3 length: 18
CDR3 protein: CAWSGVVSSGRYYNEQFF
CDR3 DNA: TGTGCCTGGAGTGGGGTAGTGAGTAGCGGGAGGTACTACAATGAGCAGTTCTTC

V gene: TRBV5-1
clone size: once
J gene: TRBJ2-5
D gene: NA
CDR3 length: 13
CDR3 protein: CASSLVVLETQYF
CDR3 DNA: TGCGCCAGCAGCTTGGTTGTCTTGGAGACCCAGTACTTC

V gene: TRBV2
clone size: NA
J gene: TRBJ2-4
D gene: NA
CDR3 length: 14
CDR3 protein: CASSPQGTKNIQYF
CDR3 DNA: TGTGCCAGCAGTCCCCAGGGGACCAAAAACATTCAGTACTTC

V gene: TRBV11-2
clone size: NA
J gene: TRBJ2-7
D gene: TRBD2
CDR3 length: 15
CDR3 protein: CASSHSGGSSYEQYF
CDR3 DNA: TGTGCCAGCAGTCATAGCGGGGGGAGCTCCTACGAGCAGTACTTC

V gene: TRBV2
clone size: NA
J gene: TRBJ1-4
D gene: TRBD1
CDR3 length: 11
CDR3 protein: CASSVRDSLFF
CDR3 DNA: TGTGCCAGCAGTGTCCGGGACAGTCTGTTTTTT

V gene: TRBV19
clone size: NA
J gene: TRBJ2-2
D gene: NA
CDR3 length: 14
CDR3 protein: CASTPPTGTGELFF
CDR3 DNA: TGTGCCAGTACCCCCCCAACGGGGACCGGGGAGCTGTTTTTT

V gene: TRBV4-3
clone size: NA
J gene: TRBJ2-3
D gene: TRBD2
CDR3 length: 17
CDR3 protein: CASSLELRGGRTDTQYF
CDR3 DNA: TGCGCCAGCAGCCTAGAGCTGCGGGGGGGCCGGACAGATACGCAGTATTTT

V gene: TRBV7-2
clone size: NA
J gene: TRBJ1-2
D gene: TRBD1
CDR3 length: 15
CDR3 protein: CASSTSGQANYGYTF
CDR3 DNA: TGTGCCAGCAGCACCTCGGGACAGGCCAACTATGGCTACACCTTC

V gene: TRBV6-5
clone size: NA
J gene: TRBJ1-1
D gene: TRBD1
CDR3 length: 15
CDR3 protein: CASSSDWTGLGEAFF
CDR3 DNA: TGTGCCAGCAGTTCCGACTGGACAGGGTTGGGAGAAGCTTTCTTT

V gene: TRBV30
clone size: NA
J gene: TRBJ1-2
D gene: NA
CDR3 length: 11
CDR3 protein: CAWSVSYGYTF
CDR3 DNA: TGTGCCTGGAGTGTCAGCTATGGCTACACCTTC

V gene: TRBV5-8
clone size: NA
J gene: TRBJ2-4
D gene: TRBD2
CDR3 length: 14
CDR3 protein: CASSPLPRGGIQYF
CDR3 DNA: TGTGCCAGCAGCCCCCTCCCCCGCGGGGGCATTCAGTACTTC

V gene: TRBV29-1
clone size: NA
J gene: TRBJ1-2
D gene: NA
CDR3 length: 14
CDR3 protein: CSVGPSGSGYGYTF
CDR3 DNA: TGCAGCGTTGGACCCTCGGGTTCGGGCTATGGCTACACCTTC

V gene: TRBV25-1
clone size: once
J gene: TRBJ1-1
D gene: TRBD1
CDR3 length: 17
CDR3 protein: CASSSRKGEDRLLEAFF
CDR3 DNA: TGTGCCAGCAGTAGCCGTAAGGGAGAGGACAGGCTCCTTGAAGCTTTCTTT

V gene: TRBV10-3
clone size: NA
J gene: TRBJ2-1
D gene: TRBD1
CDR3 length: 14
CDR3 protein: CAINPGTGGREQFF
CDR3 DNA: TGTGCCATCAACCCCGGGACAGGGGGCCGTGAGCAGTTCTTC

V gene: TRBV10-1
clone size: NA
J gene: TRBJ2-2
D gene: TRBD2
CDR3 length: 15
CDR3 protein: CASKRTSENTGELFF
CDR3 DNA: TGCGCCAGCAAACGGACTAGCGAGAACACCGGGGAGCTGTTTTTT

V gene: TRBV14
clone size: NA
J gene: TRBJ2-2
D gene: NA
CDR3 length: 14
CDR3 protein: CASSQQLGTGELFF
CDR3 DNA: TGTGCCAGCAGCCAACAACTAGGGACCGGGGAGCTGTTTTTT

V gene: TRBV12-2
clone size: NA
J gene: TRBJ1-2
D gene: NA
CDR3 length: 16
CDR3 protein: CASRLPGQGVRYGYTF
CDR3 DNA: TGTGCAAGTCGCCTACCTGGACAGGGGGTCCGTTATGGCTACACCTTC

V gene: TRBV7-9
clone size: NA
J gene: TRBJ1-1
D gene: NA
CDR3 length: 14
CDR3 protein: CASSSQGAPTEAFF
CDR3 DNA: TGTGCCAGCAGCTCACAGGGAGCCCCCACTGAAGCTTTCTTT